This is a list of T cell receptor beta chains from one sample in a study of cytomegalovirus exposure and HLA in healthy donors. This table comes from immunoSEQ multiplex PCR, and its TCRdb copy is limited to in-frame clones, with some not included. The repertoire has about 150,000 clones, around 80% of them found once; the top ten carry 5.6%. The material sequenced was PBMCs. The receptors were gathered from a woman between 35 and 50 years old in good health and CMV-seropositive. Each CDR3 is given with its conserved first and last residue. Each record gives: J gene, V gene, CDR3 length, D gene, CDR3 protein. A D gene is named only where the DNA matches it firmly.

J gene: TRBJ2-7
V gene: TRBV6-1
CDR3 length: 13
D gene: TRBD1
CDR3 protein: CASRRDRFYEQYF

J gene: TRBJ2-2
V gene: TRBV9
CDR3 length: 17
D gene: TRBD2
CDR3 protein: CASSNPQTSGNTGELFF

J gene: TRBJ2-1
V gene: TRBV27
CDR3 length: 15
D gene: TRBD1
CDR3 protein: CASSSSGTVYNEQFF

J gene: TRBJ2-7
V gene: TRBV4-2
CDR3 length: 14
D gene: TRBD2
CDR3 protein: CASSPPGLAYEQYF

J gene: TRBJ1-1
V gene: TRBV29-1
CDR3 length: 11
D gene: TRBD1
CDR3 protein: CSVGQGVEAFF

J gene: TRBJ2-6
V gene: TRBV19
CDR3 length: 17
D gene: TRBD2
CDR3 protein: CASSMGLAGVGANVLTF

J gene: TRBJ1-2
V gene: TRBV18
CDR3 length: 15
D gene: NA
CDR3 protein: CASSPAGAGGDGYTF

J gene: TRBJ2-7
V gene: TRBV6-1
CDR3 length: 14
D gene: TRBD1
CDR3 protein: CASSEGTGGREQYF

J gene: TRBJ2-6
V gene: TRBV9
CDR3 length: 17
D gene: TRBD1
CDR3 protein: CASSPTGTGTGANVLTF

J gene: TRBJ2-1
V gene: TRBV30
CDR3 length: 13
D gene: NA
CDR3 protein: CAWNPGAAHEQFF

J gene: TRBJ2-7
V gene: TRBV18
CDR3 length: 13
D gene: NA
CDR3 protein: CASSPGADYEQYF

J gene: TRBJ2-5
V gene: TRBV7-6
CDR3 length: 13
D gene: TRBD2
CDR3 protein: CAIAGALRETQYF

J gene: TRBJ2-1
V gene: TRBV19
CDR3 length: 16
D gene: TRBD2
CDR3 protein: CASRRLADGVYNEQFF

J gene: TRBJ1-4
V gene: TRBV2
CDR3 length: 15
D gene: TRBD1
CDR3 protein: CASSGQGPPNEKLFF

J gene: TRBJ1-5
V gene: TRBV2
CDR3 length: 14
D gene: TRBD1
CDR3 protein: CASTGTGGDQPQHF

J gene: TRBJ2-7
V gene: TRBV5-1
CDR3 length: 15
D gene: TRBD2
CDR3 protein: CASSLLASGPYEQYF

J gene: TRBJ1-6
V gene: TRBV30
CDR3 length: 17
D gene: NA
CDR3 protein: CAWRPVGGSSYNSPLHF

J gene: TRBJ1-1
V gene: TRBV30
CDR3 length: 13
D gene: TRBD1
CDR3 protein: CAWIGQVGTEAFF

J gene: TRBJ2-7
V gene: TRBV4-1
CDR3 length: 15
D gene: TRBD2
CDR3 protein: CASSPRLAGDYEQYF

J gene: TRBJ2-5
V gene: TRBV7-9
CDR3 length: 14
D gene: NA
CDR3 protein: CASSLAREFETQYF

J gene: TRBJ2-3
V gene: TRBV11-3
CDR3 length: 14
D gene: TRBD2
CDR3 protein: CASNPWTGGDTQYF

J gene: TRBJ1-1
V gene: TRBV10-3
CDR3 length: 15
D gene: TRBD1
CDR3 protein: CAISRDRGRNTEAFF

J gene: TRBJ2-5
V gene: TRBV2
CDR3 length: 13
D gene: TRBD1
CDR3 protein: CASSGQGARTQYF

J gene: TRBJ1-5
V gene: TRBV6-1
CDR3 length: 14
D gene: TRBD1
CDR3 protein: CASRGTGSVQPQHF

J gene: TRBJ2-1
V gene: TRBV28
CDR3 length: 14
D gene: NA
CDR3 protein: CASISGTSYNEQFF

J gene: TRBJ2-7
V gene: TRBV28
CDR3 length: 12
D gene: TRBD2
CDR3 protein: CAAQRGLYEQYF

J gene: TRBJ1-2
V gene: TRBV6-1
CDR3 length: 13
D gene: NA
CDR3 protein: CASSELLNYGYTF

J gene: TRBJ2-1
V gene: TRBV2
CDR3 length: 15
D gene: TRBD2
CDR3 protein: CASTQGSGRGNEQFF

J gene: TRBJ2-1
V gene: TRBV5-4
CDR3 length: 15
D gene: TRBD2
CDR3 protein: CAGLIREGSYNEQFF

J gene: TRBJ2-7
V gene: TRBV5-1
CDR3 length: 15
D gene: NA
CDR3 protein: CASSLDPGRPYEQYF

J gene: TRBJ1-3
V gene: TRBV4-2
CDR3 length: 15
D gene: NA
CDR3 protein: CASSQGQVPGNTIYF

J gene: TRBJ2-7
V gene: TRBV10-1
CDR3 length: 17
D gene: TRBD2
CDR3 protein: CASSPTSGRALSYEQYF

J gene: TRBJ2-5
V gene: TRBV5-3
CDR3 length: 20
D gene: NA
CDR3 protein: CARSPTDRDPGLGLSETQYF

J gene: TRBJ2-7
V gene: TRBV5-4
CDR3 length: 19
D gene: TRBD1
CDR3 protein: CASSRSFSSLRTGSGEQYF

J gene: TRBJ2-7
V gene: TRBV15
CDR3 length: 17
D gene: TRBD2
CDR3 protein: CATSRDRTLAGVYEQYF

J gene: TRBJ2-1
V gene: TRBV4-1
CDR3 length: 16
D gene: TRBD1
CDR3 protein: CASSQTATGRYNEQFF

J gene: TRBJ1-6
V gene: TRBV6-4
CDR3 length: 14
D gene: NA
CDR3 protein: CASSLDPGNSPLHF

J gene: TRBJ2-1
V gene: TRBV27
CDR3 length: 13
D gene: NA
CDR3 protein: CASSLSRVDEQFF

J gene: TRBJ2-1
V gene: TRBV5-1
CDR3 length: 15
D gene: TRBD1
CDR3 protein: CASSLVQGVYNEQFF

J gene: TRBJ2-7
V gene: TRBV21-1
CDR3 length: 17
D gene: NA
CDR3 protein: CASSKLSGTGAAYEQYF

J gene: TRBJ2-2
V gene: TRBV19
CDR3 length: 14
D gene: TRBD1
CDR3 protein: CASSKGGQVGELFF

J gene: TRBJ2-3
V gene: TRBV18
CDR3 length: 15
D gene: TRBD1
CDR3 protein: CASSPGQGLADTQYF

J gene: TRBJ1-1
V gene: TRBV6-5
CDR3 length: 13
D gene: NA
CDR3 protein: CASSYSRGSQAFF

J gene: TRBJ2-6
V gene: TRBV5-1
CDR3 length: 15
D gene: NA
CDR3 protein: CASRLGGSGANVLTF

J gene: TRBJ1-5
V gene: TRBV5-8
CDR3 length: 15
D gene: NA
CDR3 protein: CASSLQGNSNQPQHF

J gene: TRBJ2-7
V gene: TRBV5-1
CDR3 length: 13
D gene: NA
CDR3 protein: CASSPARGREQYF

J gene: TRBJ2-7
V gene: TRBV7-9
CDR3 length: 19
D gene: TRBD2
CDR3 protein: CASSYSSILAGAGSYEQYF

J gene: TRBJ2-7
V gene: TRBV7-9
CDR3 length: 16
D gene: TRBD2
CDR3 protein: CASSLVVAGNSYEQYF

J gene: TRBJ2-6
V gene: TRBV5-1
CDR3 length: 16
D gene: NA
CDR3 protein: CASSLSTGSGANVLTF

J gene: TRBJ1-4
V gene: TRBV7-9
CDR3 length: 15
D gene: NA
CDR3 protein: CASSLKGAQNEKLFF

J gene: TRBJ2-7
V gene: TRBV9
CDR3 length: 16
D gene: TRBD1
CDR3 protein: CASSVVPGQPLGEQYF

J gene: TRBJ2-5
V gene: TRBV5-8
CDR3 length: 16
D gene: TRBD2
CDR3 protein: CASRPQTSGTRETQYF

J gene: TRBJ2-7
V gene: TRBV29-1
CDR3 length: 11
D gene: NA
CDR3 protein: CSVEDRYEQYF

J gene: TRBJ1-5
V gene: TRBV7-9
CDR3 length: 16
D gene: NA
CDR3 protein: CASSPGFAYSNQPQHF

J gene: TRBJ1-1
V gene: TRBV5-5
CDR3 length: 17
D gene: TRBD1
CDR3 protein: CASSLVTGTGIVTEAFF

J gene: TRBJ2-5
V gene: TRBV5-1
CDR3 length: 16
D gene: TRBD2
CDR3 protein: CASSLGLAGGWETQYF

J gene: TRBJ1-5
V gene: TRBV30
CDR3 length: 14
D gene: TRBD1
CDR3 protein: CAWSVGTGHQPQHF

J gene: TRBJ1-2
V gene: TRBV28
CDR3 length: 16
D gene: TRBD1
CDR3 protein: CASSLWDRGNGYGYTF

J gene: TRBJ2-2
V gene: TRBV14
CDR3 length: 15
D gene: TRBD1
CDR3 protein: CASSQIGGADGELFF